This T cell receptor (beta chain) is from a study of STAT5B mutations in CD4+ large granular lymphocyte leukemia. Study at large: Among healthy donors, a particular HLA allele went with more CDR3 'QG' motifs.

The survey-level immunoSEQ assay was used. The protocol was immunoSEQ multiplex PCR, while the TCRdb copy is restricted to in-frame clones and leaves out a portion. Of tens of thousands of clones listed, roughly 70% are singletons. Concerning this clone: Its antigen remains unidentified.

The ends lost 3 bases at V and 2 bases at J; junction bases unmatched: 6. This CDR3 contains 16 residues. Germline V CDR1 and CDR2: MGHDK, SYGVNS. General observations from the study: Higher CD4+ than CD8+ T-LGLL clonality might reflect small sample size.

Specimen: CD4+ T cells from blood buffy coats. This sequence was found in a human donor in good health. The V gene is TRBV25-1, the J gene TRBJ2-3; 9 nucleotides agree with TRBD2. The CDR3 nucleotides read TGTGCCAGCAGTGACCCAGCGGGGGGTATCACAGATACGCAGTATTTT. Translation: CASSDPAGGITDTQYF.